Below are 14 T cell receptor beta chains sequenced from a single sample in a study of PD-1 blockade in classical Hodgkin lymphoma. Some clones are missing from TCRdb's copy, which holds only in-frame ones; the method was immunoSEQ multiplex PCR. The sample lists 40,000 or so clones; roughly four fifths were seen once. Relapse was seen in all patients after autologous stem cell transplantation, and brentuximab vedotin exposure was variable. This specimen was peripheral blood mononuclear cells (PBMCs), taken at baseline. The receptors here all came from a human donor with classical Hodgkin lymphoma.

This clone was found once. CDR3: CASSRRDLPGEQYF. The CDR3 DNA reads TGCGCCAGCAGCCGCCGGGACCTTCCGGGCGAGCAGTACTTC. This rearrangement joins TRBV4-1 to TRBJ2-7; D is possibly TRBD1 or TRBD2 (5 bases each). Germline V CDR1 and CDR2: MGHRA, YSYEKL. The V end lost 4 bases, the J end lost 6 bases, and 16 bases lay between the germline ends. There are 14 residues in the CDR3.

The rearrangement links TRBV6-5 to TRBJ1-3; D remains unclear. Trimming removed 0 bases at V and 0 bases at J, with 6 bases between. Germline V lookup: CDR1 MNHEY, CDR2 SVGAGI. The CDR3 spans 15 residues. CDR3 sequence reads: CASSYSEGSGNTIYF. Here the CDR3 DNA reads TGTGCCAGCAGTTACTCAGAGGGCTCTGGAAACACCATATATTTT.

The CDR3 DNA reads TGTGCCTGGAGTGTAGAGTTGTCCCTCGGCCAGCAGTATTTT. Translating gives CAWSVELSLGQQYF. The V and J genes are TRBV30 and TRBJ2-3, with unresolved D. CDR1 GTSNPN and CDR2 SVGIG come from the germline V gene (reference sequence). Trimming removed 0 bases from V and 11 bases from J, with 18 bases in between. The CDR3 length is 14 residues.

The J gene is TRBJ1-3, the V gene TRBV7-2; D is undetermined. CDR3 length equals 12 residues. Germline V gene data show CDR1 as SGHTA and CDR2 as FQGNSA. Trimming cost V 5 bases and J 2 bases, with 4 bases left between them. CDR3 residues: CASSVTGNTIYF. Here the CDR3 DNA reads TGTGCCAGCAGCGTAACTGGAAACACCATATATTTT.

V usage is TRBV28 and J usage is TRBJ1-2; 9 nucleotides line up with TRBD1. V gave up 3 bases and J gave up 6 bases; unmatched junction bases: 5. The CDR3 is 14 amino acids. CDR1 MDHEN and CDR2 SYDVKM come from the germline V gene. The CDR3 sequence: CASSFIQGAHGYTF. CDR3 coding DNA: TGTGCCAGCAGTTTTATACAGGGGGCGCATGGCTACACCTTC.

The gene calls are TRBV6-5 and TRBJ1-4; D is unclear. The CDR3 loop spans 12 amino acids. Trimming left V 5 bases short and J 8 bases short, with 9 bases between. CDR1 MNHEY and CDR2 SVGAGI come from the germline V gene. This CDR3 reads CASSLIKEKLFF. CDR3 sequence (DNA): TGTGCCAGCAGTCTAATTAAGGAAAAACTGTTTTTT.

This sequence joins TRBV10-3 and TRBJ2-5; 11 nucleotides line up with TRBD1. The last part of the DNA fits TRBJ2-7 better; the J call may be wrong. The CDR3 runs to 13 residues. Germline-derived CDR1 and CDR2 are ENHRY and SYGVKD. CDR3 in amino acids: CAIRGTGGYEQYF. The DNA of the CDR3 is TGTGCCATCAGAGGGACAGGGGGATACGAGCAGTACTTC.

This clone has a count of ten or more. The rearrangement uses TRBV7-2 and TRBJ2-2, with D possibly TRBD2 on 5 matching bases. V dropped 3 bases and J dropped 12 bases, with 17 bases sitting between them. Looked up from germline, CDR1 is SGHTA and CDR2 is FQGNSA. This CDR3 is 14 amino acids long. DNA for the CDR3: TGTGCCAGCAGCTTTGGACTCCTCGCAGGACAGCTGTTTTTT. It codes for CASSFGLLAGQLFF.

The chain is built from TRBV2 and TRBJ2-1, with D unresolved. Germline V gene sequence: CDR1 SNHLY, CDR2 FYNNEI. The CDR3 sequence is 13 residues long. The V end was cut by 7 bases, the J end by 9 bases, with 16 bases between. Written as DNA, the CDR3 is TGTGCCAGCACCTCGACTGTACTGGGTGAGCAGTTCTTC. It encodes CASTSTVLGEQFF. Drawing the rest from reference TRBV2 and TRBJ2-1, the complete variable domain is EPEVTQTPSHQVTQMGQEVILRCVPISNHLYFYWYRQILGQKVEFLVSFYNNEISEKSEIFDDQFSVERPDGSNFTLKIRSTKLEDSAMYFCASTSTVLGEQFFGPGTRLTVL.

This chain uses TRBV28 with TRBJ1-4, with D maybe TRBD1 (6 bases). Per germline, CDR1 MDHEN and CDR2 SYDVKM. Deletions cut 0 bases from V and 7 bases from J, with 12 bases between. This CDR3 is 15 amino acids long. The DNA for the CDR3 is TGTGCCAGCAGTTTATGGGGGCAGGGGAGTGAAAAACTGTTTTTT. Protein product: CASSLWGQGSEKLFF.

This clone was seen only a few times. The chain combines TRBV5-4 with TRBJ1-2, with TRBD1 as a possible D gene (5 bases). The germline V and J ends were trimmed by 0 bases and 9 bases, with 15 bases remaining between them. This CDR3 has 14 amino acids. The germline V gene encodes CDR1 SGHNT and CDR2 YYREEE (reference sequence). The CDR3 here is CASSLALRGTRYTF. CDR3 nucleotides: TGTGCCAGCAGCTTGGCCTTGAGGGGAACGCGCTACACCTTC. The entire variable domain, with the rest obtained from reference TRBV5-4 and TRBJ1-2, is as follows: ETGVTQSPTHLIKTRGQQVTLRCSSQSGHNTVSWYQQALGQGPQFIFQYYREEENGRGNFPPRFSGLQFPNYSSELNVNALELDDSALYLCASSLALRGTRYTFGSGTRLTVV.

The genes are TRBV5-5 and TRBJ2-3; D is undetermined. Germline V gives CDR1 SGHKS, CDR2 YYEKEE (reference sequence). The CDR3 has 14 residues. Trimming cost V 2 bases and J 0 bases, with 7 bases left between them. CDR3 residues: CASSFEASTDTQYF. CDR3 in DNA: TGTGCCAGCAGCTTTGAAGCGAGCACAGATACGCAGTATTTT.

The chain links TRBV11-3 to TRBJ1-2, with a weak D call TRBD1 (6 bases). Deletions cut 5 bases from V and 8 bases from J, with 15 bases between. CDR3 length: 13 amino acids. Germline V lookup: CDR1 SGHNT, CDR2 YENEEA. CDR3 in DNA: TGTGCCAGCAGCGATGGACAGCGGAGGGGCTACACCTTC. Translation gives CASSDGQRRGYTF.

The CDR3 DNA reads TGTGCCAGCTCACGACAGGGACAGATCACCGGGGAGCTGTTTTTT. This sequence encodes CASSRQGQITGELFF. The chain couples TRBV18 to TRBJ2-2; TRBD1 matches 7 bases. The CDR3 runs to 15 residues. The junction had 6 bases not matched to a gene; V was cut back by 4 bases and J by 4 bases. Germline CDR1 KGHSH, CDR2 LQKENI.